Listed below are T cell receptor beta chains from one sample, sequenced in a study of beta chain features in type 1 diabetes. TCRdb keeps only in-frame clones here, not all; method: immunoSEQ multiplex PCR. Of under 900,000 clones in the sample, 15% to 20% were seen once. Material for sequencing was naive CD4+ T cells from blood. The receptors were gathered from a woman under 30 in good health. The conserved cysteine and the conserved F or W are not part of the CDR3 here. Size is omitted from some rows. Given values are once, few, many or a class for expanded clones.

ASTIKRGTTGELF - TRBJ2-2 TRBV7-9
ASSYRASGLSYEQY few TRBJ2-7 TRBV6-5
ASSATSGVRDTQY few TRBJ2-3 TRBV9
ASSLGNPGAVVEQY few TRBJ2-7 TRBV7-6
SVLPRTRPGELF - TRBJ2-2 TRBV29-1
ASSFGGASYEQY few TRBJ2-7 TRBV7-2
ASSHPREGFGETQY - TRBJ2-5 TRBV6-6
ASSVNYNEQF - TRBJ2-1 TRBV9
ASTVGSTDTQY - TRBJ2-3 TRBV28
ASRAGTGINQPQH - TRBJ1-5 TRBV2
ASSLQVGPEYEQY few TRBJ2-7 TRBV7-3
ASSPLGEGNEQF few TRBJ2-1 TRBV11-1
ASSLVLAPSSDTQY few TRBJ2-3 TRBV5-1
ASSPGEGVNEAF few TRBJ1-1 TRBV7-2
ASSFPLLTEAF - TRBJ1-1 TRBV5-6
ASSLSGGQQETQY - TRBJ2-5 TRBV7-8
ASSGNTDTQY - TRBJ2-3 TRBV9
ASSPLSPLSSGRYEQY few TRBJ2-7 TRBV27
ASSWTPQETQY few TRBJ2-5 TRBV7-2
ASSPQEGGHTGELF - TRBJ2-2 TRBV18
ASRGSGRAGELF few TRBJ2-2 TRBV2
ASRYDRGKPYEQY - TRBJ2-7 TRBV2
ATSRSQSGTGPYEQY - - TRBV15
ASSLGGLGTYEQY few TRBJ2-7 TRBV7-2
ASSFEFRRKTSTDTQY - TRBJ2-3 TRBV7-9
SVEVQANQPQH few TRBJ1-5 TRBV29-1
ASSYADRGREAF - TRBJ1-1 TRBV6-5
ASSLGLAGDYEQY - TRBJ2-7 TRBV4-1
ASSTNGQGETQY few TRBJ2-5 TRBV7-2
ASRPGLSLNYGYT - TRBJ1-2 TRBV9
ASSSWTLGRFGELF few TRBJ2-2 TRBV28
ASSRGQNTEAF - TRBJ1-1 TRBV6-5
ASSLNSGRSDTQY once TRBJ2-3 TRBV7-9
ASTPGPNYGYT few TRBJ1-2 TRBV28
ASSPRPGDSGANVLT - TRBJ2-6 TRBV7-2
ASSSEGSTDTQY - TRBJ2-3 TRBV5-4
ASSSQDYPGYTDTQY few TRBJ2-3 TRBV28
ASSQDRSRDRYQPQH - TRBJ1-5 TRBV4-2
ASDRGGSDIQY few TRBJ2-4 TRBV19
SVQGAYEQY few TRBJ2-7 TRBV20-1
ASSLGDRDTQY few TRBJ2-3 TRBV5-4
ASSRTGPRNEQF - TRBJ2-1 TRBV6-5
ASSLNLGQF - TRBJ2-1 TRBV28
ASSPGWDRRYEQF - TRBJ2-1 TRBV6-6
ASSSLEWGSSTDTQY few TRBJ2-3 TRBV7-9
SVGDRGREQY few - TRBV29-1
ASSPPRWSLSGSNTYEQY - TRBJ2-7 TRBV18
ASRFLGRGTETQY - TRBJ2-5 TRBV5-1
ASSLAGDGTGELF few TRBJ2-2 TRBV7-9
ASSLGTAYEKLF few TRBJ1-4 TRBV2
SAEREVQETQY few TRBJ2-5 TRBV29-1
ASSADLPNTEAF - TRBJ1-1 TRBV7-9
ASALGWGLVVDEQY - TRBJ2-7 TRBV5-1
ASTSVGTGTGGVEQF - TRBJ2-1 TRBV28